The present T cell receptor beta chain was sequenced within a study of blood T cell repertoires in COVID-19. Study information: PBMCs, B-cell-depleted T cells, or T cells provided the cDNA or gDNA that made up the material.

The data were produced by immunoSEQ multiplex PCR, yet TCRdb's version contains in-frame clones alone and is incomplete. The sample lists roughly 200,000 clones, about 80% occurring once. This clone has a handful of counts. Germline V gives CDR1 MDHEN, CDR2 SYDVKM. Trimming left V 5 bases short and J 6 bases short, with 16 bases between. This CDR3 spans 14 amino acids. Material: peripheral blood. This sequence was found in a human donor in a cohort sampled during active COVID-19. The chain is built from TRBV28 and TRBJ1-1; D is uncertain. CDR3 sequence reads: CASSPGSERPEAFF. CDR3 DNA sequence: TGTGCCAGCAGTCCGGGTTCGGAAAGACCTGAAGCTTTCTTT.